The 24 T cell receptor beta chains below all came from one sample that was sequenced in a study of human T cells and chemical hapten exposure (dated by TCRdb to 2020 to 2023). The time point label, read with the paper, signifies: patch test 3, about 24 weeks after DPC sensitization. This specimen's treatment or condition label, per the study, means: therapeutic diphenylcyclopropenone sensitization with weekly scalp DPC. Libraries were made using RACE. The sample was run on a NextSeq 500. TCRdb reanalyzed the raw reads on its own, using fastp at Q25 for trimming and MiXCR for clone calling, and kept in-frame beta chains. Every distinct CDR3 protein forms one entry, paired with its most common genes and DNA. A total of about 82,000 distinct CDR3 sequences appear in this sample, approximately 12% of them only once. The ten largest account for approximately 6.2% of the sample. Sample: whole blood, taken in connection with sensitization to the hapten diphenylcyclopropenone (DPC). Receptors were obtained from a woman aged 45-65 years with alopecia areata. Some clones in this sample may be carry-over from other donors' samples.

This clonotype showed up just a few times. The chain carries TRBV30 and TRBJ1-2; TRBD1 might be the D (6 bases). CDR1 is GTSNPN and CDR2 is SVGIG in the germline V gene (reference sequence). The V and J ends lost 3 bases and 6 bases respectively, with 14 bases between them. This CDR3 spans 13 amino acids. The DNA for the CDR3 is TGTGCCTGGAGCCCCGGGGGGGGCCATGGCTACACCTTC. It yields the protein CAWSPGGGHGYTF. Using reference TRBV30 and TRBJ1-2 for the parts outside the CDR3, the full variable domain is SQTIHQWPATLVQPVGSPLSLECTVEGTSNPNLYWYRQAAGRGLQLLFYSVGIGQISSEVPQNLSASRPQDRQFILSSKKLLLSDSGFYLCAWSPGGGHGYTFGSGTRLTVV.

This clonotype was recorded at least ten times. CDR3 amino acids: CSVHLDYNEQFF. The CDR3 nucleotides are TGCAGCGTTCATTTAGACTACAATGAGCAGTTCTTC. V gene TRBV29-1 combines with J gene TRBJ2-1; D not certain. Trimming stripped 5 bases from V and 3 bases from J, with 8 bases between. In germline, CDR1 is SQVTM, CDR2 ANQGSEA. The length of the CDR3 is 12 residues.

The chain combines TRBV25-1 with TRBJ1-1; weak D call: TRBD1 (5 bases). This CDR3 spans 12 amino acids. V lost 1 base and J lost 5, with 5 bases in between. Per the germline V gene, CDR1 is MGHDK and CDR2 is SYGVNS. CDR3 DNA: TGTGCCAGCAGTGAATCAGGGACTGAAGCTTTCTTT. This gives the protein CASSESGTEAFF.

The chain combines TRBV25-1 with TRBJ2-5, with D possibly being TRBD1 or TRBD2 (5 bases each). From germline, CDR1 is MGHDK and CDR2 SYGVNS. Trimming took 2 bases from V and 2 from J, leaving 21 bases between them. This CDR3 has 18 residues. The DNA of the CDR3 is TGTGCCAGCAGTGAAATAGAGAAGGGACCTGCCTTACAAGAGACCCAGTACTTC. As protein: CASSEIEKGPALQETQYF.

The rearrangement links TRBV3-1 to TRBJ2-3, with unresolved D. The CDR3 has 14 residues. Trimming cost V 7 bases and J 4 bases, with 15 bases left between them. CDR1 is LGHDT and CDR2 is YNNKEL in the germline V gene (reference sequence). The CDR3 loop reads CASKQRESSDTQYF. Here the CDR3 DNA reads TGTGCCAGCAAACAAAGGGAATCATCAGATACGCAGTATTTT.

In this sample, this clonotype turned up many times. The chain links TRBV29-1 to TRBJ2-2, with D perhaps matching TRBD1 or TRBD2 (5 bases each). This CDR3 is built from 14 residues. From germline, CDR1 is SQVTM and CDR2 ANQGSEA. Between the trimmed V and J ends, which lost 7 bases and 5 bases, there was a span of 17 bases. CDR3 loop: CSGSMLGGTGELFF. Written as DNA, the CDR3 is TGCAGCGGGTCTATGCTTGGGGGAACCGGGGAGCTGTTTTTT.

In its sample, this clonotype was seen many times. In DNA form, the CDR3 reads TGTGCCAGCAGCCCCACCCCCTATAGCAGCGATGAGCAGTTCTTC. Translated, it gives CASSPTPYSSDEQFF. The V and J genes are TRBV3-1 and TRBJ2-1; no clear D gene. The CDR3 has 15 residues. The germline V gene has CDR1 LGHDT and CDR2 YNNKEL (reference sequence). Trimming removed 4 bases at V and 8 bases at J, with 18 bases between.

Many counts were recorded for this clonotype. The chain uses TRBV3-1 and TRBJ2-4, with D possibly matching TRBD1 (5 bases). CDR3 size: 16 residues. V lost 2 bases and J lost 3, with 14 bases in between. Germline V gives CDR1 LGHDT, CDR2 YNNKEL (reference sequence). The CDR3 coding sequence is TGTGCCAGCAGCCAACCCCTCGGTAGGGGCAAAAACATTCAGTACTTC. This sequence encodes CASSQPLGRGKNIQYF.

The J gene is TRBJ1-5, the V gene TRBV11-2, with 8 bases that match TRBD1. Germline assignment: CDR1 SGHAT and CDR2 FQNNGV. The CDR3 contains 16 residues. The V and J ends lost 1 base and 2 bases, in that order; junction bases with no gene match: 4. In DNA form, the CDR3 reads TGTGCCAGCAGCTTAGGGACAGGGAACGGCAATCAGCCCCAGCATTTT. This sequence encodes CASSLGTGNGNQPQHF.

J is TRBJ2-1 and V is TRBV3-1; 7 bases line up with TRBD2. Germline V lookup: CDR1 LGHDT, CDR2 YNNKEL (reference sequence). This CDR3 contains 16 residues. Trimming took 0 bases from V and 6 from J; bases not matched to a gene: 8. The CDR3 is CASSQDLRGGINEQFF. The CDR3 DNA sequence: TGTGCCAGCAGCCAAGATCTCCGGGGAGGGATCAATGAGCAGTTCTTC.

In DNA, the CDR3 is TGCGCCAGCATCCCGGACAGTTCGAGCTCCTACGAGCAGTACTTC. Its translation: CASIPDSSSSYEQYF. The chain couples TRBV5-1 to TRBJ2-7, with TRBD1 as a possible D gene (6 bases). Germline V gene sequence: CDR1 SGHRS, CDR2 YFSETQ. This CDR3 is 15 amino acids long. Trimming took off 6 bases at V and 0 bases at J, with 16 bases between the two ends.

A word on this clonotype: A read error may produce the germline difference seen at one junction end. The J gene is TRBJ2-5, the V gene TRBV25-1, with TRBD1 identical over 8 bases. The CDR3 covers 15 residues. Germline assignment: CDR1 MGHDK and CDR2 SYGVNS. The CDR3 spells CAGSDPGQGQETQYF. Written as DNA, the CDR3 is TGTGCCGGCAGTGATCCCGGACAGGGACAAGAGACCCAGTACTTC.

The chain has TRBV7-8 and TRBJ2-5, with 7 bases aligning to TRBD1. The ends lost 4 bases at V and 2 bases at J; junction bases unmatched: 13. CDR3 length: 17 residues. Germline lookup yields CDR1 SGHVS and CDR2 FQNEAQ. DNA for the CDR3: TGTGCCAGCAGCTCACCTGAAAACCGGGACAGACAAGAGACCCAGTACTTC. This sequence encodes CASSSPENRDRQETQYF.

This sequence joins TRBV28 and TRBJ2-2; D tentatively fits TRBD1 or TRBD2 (5 bases each). The CDR3 is 17 amino acids. Trimming pared 5 bases from V and 2 bases from J, leaving 18 bases between. The germline gives CDR1 MDHEN, CDR2 SYDVKM. CDR3 bases: TGTGCCAGCAGTCGCCGGTGGGACCTCATAAACACCGGGGAGCTGTTTTTT. Translated: CASSRRWDLINTGELFF.

This clonotype was observed at least ten times. The chain is built from TRBV5-1 and TRBJ1-1, with a weak D call TRBD1 (5 bases). V was pared by 0 bases and J by 6 bases, with 12 bases between. CDR3 length equals 14 residues. Germline V gene sequence: CDR1 SGHRS, CDR2 YFSETQ. The CDR3 loop is CASSLAGTGPEAFF. In DNA form, the CDR3 reads TGCGCCAGCAGCTTGGCCGGGACCGGCCCTGAAGCTTTCTTT. Complete variable domain (other parts from reference TRBV5-1 and TRBJ1-1): KAGVTQTPRYLIKTRGQQVTLSCSPISGHRSVSWYQQTPGQGLQFLFEYFSETQRNKGNFPGRFSGRQFSNSRSEMNVSTLELGDSALYLCASSLAGTGPEAFFGQGTRLTVV.

In its sample, this clonotype was seen a few times. This chain uses TRBV20-1 with TRBJ2-7; 12 bases are a match to TRBD2. With V trimmed by 2 bases and J by 3 bases, 2 bases remained unmatched. The CDR3 totals 14 residues. Germline values: CDR1 DFQATT, CDR2 SNEGSKA (reference sequence). The CDR3 loop is CSARLTSGSYEQYF. Here the CDR3 DNA reads TGCAGTGCTAGATTGACTAGCGGGAGCTACGAGCAGTACTTC.

This chain connects TRBV6-1 to TRBJ2-2, with 8 bases fitting TRBD2. The CDR3 is made up of 16 amino acids. With 7 bases clipped from V and 1 base from J, the junction kept 8 bases outside the gene matches. CDR1 is MNHNS, CDR2 SASEGT, per germline. The CDR3 sequence: CASTTLAGQNTGELFF. In DNA form, the CDR3 reads TGTGCCAGCACTACTTTAGCGGGGCAGAACACCGGGGAGCTGTTTTTT.

The sample holds many counts of this clonotype. V is TRBV2 and J is TRBJ2-7, with TRBD1 matching 7 bases. The CDR3 extends over 15 amino acids. Trimming cost V 2 bases and J 2 bases; bases outside gene matches: 6. Germline CDR1 is SNHLY and CDR2 is FYNNEI. CDR3 loop: CASSETAGGPYEQYF. The CDR3 DNA sequence: TGTGCCAGCAGTGAAACGGCAGGGGGTCCCTACGAGCAGTACTTC. Drawing the rest from reference TRBV2 and TRBJ2-7, the complete variable domain is EPEVTQTPSHQVTQMGQEVILRCVPISNHLYFYWYRQILGQKVEFLVSFYNNEISEKSEIFDDQFSVERPDGSNFTLKIRSTKLEDSAMYFCASSETAGGPYEQYFGPGTRLTVT.

This clonotype has a handful of counts. This chain connects TRBV27 to TRBJ1-5; D ambiguous. Trimming cost V 5 bases and J 2 bases, with 13 bases left between them. The CDR3 extends over 15 amino acids. Germline CDR1 reads MNHEY; CDR2 reads SMNVEV (reference sequence). The CDR3 DNA reads TGTGCCAGCAGTCCTGACGTCAATGGCAATCAGCCCCAGCATTTT. Translation: CASSPDVNGNQPQHF.

This clonotype was seen a single time. The V and J genes are TRBV20-1 and TRBJ1-6; D unclear. CDR3 length: 14 amino acids. With 0 bases removed from V and 8 bases from J, the gap between germline ends came to 11 bases. The germline V gene encodes CDR1 DFQATT and CDR2 SNEGSKA (reference sequence). The CDR3 loop is CSARDQRQHSPLHF. CDR3 DNA sequence: TGCAGTGCTAGAGATCAACGGCAGCATTCACCCCTCCACTTT.

This chain joins TRBV7-8 and TRBJ2-1; TRBD2 matches at 7 bases. The CDR3 runs to 16 residues. J gave up 7 bases and V 0 bases, and 9 bases lay outside the gene matches. Germline assignment: CDR1 SGHVS and CDR2 FQNEAQ. The CDR3 bases are TGTGCCAGCAGCTTAGCCGGACTAGTTGGGCGGAATGAGCAGTTCTTC. It yields the protein CASSLAGLVGRNEQFF.

This clonotype showed up just a few times. V gene TRBV10-3 combines with J gene TRBJ1-1; maybe TRBD1 (5 bases). This CDR3 is built from 12 residues. Germline assignment: CDR1 ENHRY and CDR2 SYGVKD. Deletions cut 6 bases from V and 9 bases from J, with 14 bases between. CDR3 protein: CAIRGVGGKAFF. As DNA, the CDR3 is TGTGCCATCAGGGGGGTTGGCGGGAAAGCTTTCTTT.

This clonotype was found a few times. Germline is not matched at one junction end, which may reflect a read error. The rearrangement uses TRBV7-8 and TRBJ1-1; D remains ambiguous. Germline CDR1 is SGHVS and CDR2 is FQNEAQ. CDR3 length: 13 residues. The CDR3 spells CVSSPDTNTEAFF. CDR3 in DNA: TGTGTCAGCAGCCCCGACACGAACACTGAAGCTTTCTTT. Using reference TRBV7-8 and TRBJ1-1 for the parts outside the CDR3, the full variable domain is GAGVSQSPRYKVAKRGQDVALRCDPISGHVSLFWYQQALGQGPEFLTYFQNEAQLDKSGLPSDRFFAERPEGSVSTLKIQRTQQEDSAVYLCVSSPDTNTEAFFGQGTRLTVV.

J is TRBJ2-7 and V is TRBV27; D assignment may be TRBD1 or TRBD2 (5 bases each). Trimming took 3 bases from V and 6 from J, leaving 9 bases between them. Looked up from germline, CDR1 is MNHEY and CDR2 is SMNVEV (reference sequence). This CDR3 comprises 12 residues. As DNA, the CDR3 is TGTGCCAGCAGTTTTGCCGGGGCCGAGCAGTACTTC. This sequence encodes CASSFAGAEQYF.